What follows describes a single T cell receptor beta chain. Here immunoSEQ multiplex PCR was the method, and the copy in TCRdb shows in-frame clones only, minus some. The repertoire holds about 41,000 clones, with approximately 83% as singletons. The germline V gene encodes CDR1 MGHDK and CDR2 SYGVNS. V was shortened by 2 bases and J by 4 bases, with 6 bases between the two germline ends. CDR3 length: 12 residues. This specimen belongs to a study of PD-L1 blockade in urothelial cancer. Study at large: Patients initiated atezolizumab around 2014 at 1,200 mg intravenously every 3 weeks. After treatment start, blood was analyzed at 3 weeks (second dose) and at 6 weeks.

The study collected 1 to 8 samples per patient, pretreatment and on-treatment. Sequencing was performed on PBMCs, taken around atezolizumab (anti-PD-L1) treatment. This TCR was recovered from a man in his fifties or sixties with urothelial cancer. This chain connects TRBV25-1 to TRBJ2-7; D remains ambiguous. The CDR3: CASSEELYEQYF. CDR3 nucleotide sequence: TGTGCCAGCAGTGAAGAACTATACGAGCAGTACTTC.